What follows are 13 T cell receptor beta chains derived from one specimen sequenced in a study of T-cell reconstitution after alpha-beta-depleted transplantation in children. During its preparation, the TCRbeta library received unique molecular identifiers. TCRdb itself ran the PCR reads through MiXCR, one entry per CDR3 protein. The sample has roughly 790,000 distinct CDR3 sequences, less than 20% seen once. Sample: PBMCs, mostly from graft donor cells, taken 360 days after TCRalphabeta/CD19-depleted stem cell transplant. These receptors were collected from a male patient between 5 and 17 years old who had a stem cell transplant for acute lymphoblastic leukemia, so the T cells may come from the graft donor.

This chain uses TRBV21-1 with TRBJ2-1; the table's TRBD1 call for D was not verified on the DNA. TRBV21-1 is described as a pseudogene. The CDR3 has 16 residues. The CDR3 DNA reads TGTGCCAGCAGCAAAGGGGACCGGGTGGGTCACAATGAGCAGTTCTTC. This codes for CASSKGDRVGHNEQFF.

The chain uses TRBV12-3 or TRBV12-4 and TRBJ2-2; 7 bases fit TRBD1. CDR3 length: 17 residues. The ends lost 4 bases at V and 1 base at J; junction bases unmatched: 9. The DNA for the CDR3 is TGTGCCAGCAGTTACCCCGATGACAGGGTGAACACCGGGGAGCTGTTTTTT. Its translation is CASSYPDDRVNTGELFF.

The V gene is TRBV6-5, the J gene TRBJ2-7, with D hard to call. The CDR3 extends over 14 amino acids. CDR1 and CDR2 (germline): MNHEY, SVGAGI. V shed 8 bases and J shed 0 bases, with 14 bases lying between them. The CDR3 region is CASRAGVNSYEQYF. CDR3 in DNA: TGTGCCAGCCGGGCTGGAGTCAACTCCTACGAGCAGTACTTC.

The chain combines TRBV25-1 with TRBJ2-1; perhaps TRBD1 as D (7 bases). Germline V gives CDR1 MGHDK, CDR2 SYGVNS. The ends were cut back, 2 bases at V and 4 bases at J, with 15 bases in the middle. The length of the CDR3 is 16 residues. The CDR3 protein is CASSEPGGSRYNEQFF. CDR3 nucleotide sequence: TGTGCCAGCAGTGAACCAGGGGGGTCCCGGTACAATGAGCAGTTCTTC. The full variable domain, with the rest looked up from reference TRBV25-1 and TRBJ2-1, is EADIYQTPRYLVIGTGKKITLECSQTMGHDKMYWYQQDPGMELHLIHYSYGVNSTEKGDLSSESTVSRIRTEHFPLTLESARPSHTSQYLCASSEPGGSRYNEQFFGPGTRLTVL.

The CDR3 spells CASSFLGQGAFNTEAFF. CDR3 DNA sequence: TGCGCCAGCAGCTTTCTTGGACAGGGGGCCTTTAATACTGAAGCTTTCTTT. The rearrangement links TRBV5-1 to TRBJ1-1; 11 bases align to TRBD1. The germline gives CDR1 SGHRS, CDR2 YFSETQ. V shed 2 bases, J shed 5 bases, and the junction held 11 bases outside the gene matches. The CDR3 sequence is 17 residues long.

This chain uses TRBV5-6 with TRBJ2-4, with a possible D match to TRBD2 (7 bases). Trimming took 0 bases from V and 0 from J, leaving 13 bases between them. The CDR3 sequence is 17 residues long. From germline, CDR1 is SGHDT and CDR2 YYEEEE. Here the CDR3 reads CASSLGGGQLAKNIQYF. The CDR3 DNA reads as TGTGCCAGCAGCTTGGGGGGGGGGCAGTTAGCCAAAAACATTCAGTACTTC.

The genes are TRBV29-1 and TRBJ2-3; D is perhaps TRBD1 (7 bases). CDR3 length: 17 residues. The germline V gene has CDR1 SQVTM and CDR2 ANQGSEA. Trimming removed 5 bases at V and 6 bases at J, with 27 bases between. The CDR3 reads CSVRGRGGARIADTQYF. The CDR3 nucleotides are TGCAGCGTTAGGGGGCGAGGAGGGGCAAGGATAGCGGATACGCAGTATTTT.

A note on this clonotype: This CDR3 is missing its conserved last phenylalanine or tryptophan, likely due to a read error. The chain recombines TRBV18 with TRBJ1-1, with 12 bases matching TRBD1. With V trimmed by 0 bases and J by 6 bases, 2 bases remained unmatched. The CDR3 length is 15 residues. CDR1 and CDR2 from the germline V gene are KGHSH and LQKENI. Here the CDR3 reads CASSPPGQGASEAFY. The DNA of the CDR3 is TGTGCCAGCTCACCACCGGGACAGGGGGCCTCTGAAGCTTTCTAT.

The rearrangement uses TRBV6-2 or TRBV6-3 and TRBJ2-2; D unclear. V lost 4 bases and J lost 4, with 7 bases in between. The CDR3 is 13 residues long. Germline V gives CDR1 MNHEY, CDR2 SVGEGT. CDR3: CASSSIPTGELFF. The DNA for the CDR3 is TGTGCCAGCAGTTCGATACCCACCGGGGAGCTGTTTTTT.

The genes are TRBV7-9 and TRBJ2-1, with D possibly TRBD2 on 6 matching bases. Germline CDR1 is SEHNR and CDR2 is FQNEAQ (reference sequence). Trimming took 8 bases from V and 5 from J, leaving 16 bases between them. The CDR3 is made up of 14 amino acids. The CDR3 nucleotides are TGTGCCAGCGCCCGGGACTTCCAAAACAATGAGCAGTTCTTC. Translating it yields CASARDFQNNEQFF.

This clonotype was recorded at least ten times. The chain couples TRBV5-4 to TRBJ2-7; 7 bases are a match to TRBD1. Per germline, CDR1 SGHNT and CDR2 YYREEE (reference sequence). This CDR3 has 14 residues. Trimming removed 5 bases from V and 3 bases from J; junction bases left unmatched: 8. The CDR3 coding sequence is TGTGCCAGCAGTCAGAGACAGGGCCTCTACGAGCAGTACTTC. Amino acid sequence: CASSQRQGLYEQYF. Looking up the rest from reference TRBV5-4 and TRBJ2-7 gives the full variable domain: ETGVTQSPTHLIKTRGQQVTLRCSSQSGHNTVSWYQQALGQGPQFIFQYYREEENGRGNFPPRFSGLQFPNYSSELNVNALELDDSALYLCASSQRQGLYEQYFGPGTRLTVT.

This clonotype came up once. The chain carries TRBV2 and TRBJ2-1; D remains unclear. Trimming stripped 4 bases from V and 5 bases from J, with 12 bases between. This CDR3 region has 14 residues. Germline CDR1 is SNHLY and CDR2 is FYNNEI. CDR3 nucleotide sequence: TGTGCCAGCAGTGGGACCCCGACGGACAATGAGCAGTTCTTC. This translates into CASSGTPTDNEQFF.

This clonotype has only a few counts. This sequence joins TRBV12-3 or TRBV12-4 and TRBJ1-5; 9 positions agree with TRBD1. The CDR3 has 14 amino acids. Trimming took 5 bases from V and 5 from J; bases not matched to a gene: 4. The CDR3 DNA is TGTGCCAGCAGTCGCAGGACAGGGGATCAGCCCCAGCATTTT. It translates to CASSRRTGDQPQHF.